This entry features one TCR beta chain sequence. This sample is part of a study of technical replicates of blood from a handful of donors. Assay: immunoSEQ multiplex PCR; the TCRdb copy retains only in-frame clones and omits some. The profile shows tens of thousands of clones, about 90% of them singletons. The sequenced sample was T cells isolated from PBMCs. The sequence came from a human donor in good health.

The chain's CDR3 is CASSGTASYEQYF. CDR3 DNA: TGTGCCAGCAGCGGGACAGCCTCCTACGAGCAGTACTTC. The rearrangement uses TRBV5-4 and TRBJ2-7; 7 bases match TRBD1. CDR3 length equals 13 residues. The germline V gene has CDR1 SGHNT and CDR2 YYREEE (reference sequence). The V gene end was trimmed by 4 bases and the J gene end by 0 bases; junction bases not matched to a gene: 1.